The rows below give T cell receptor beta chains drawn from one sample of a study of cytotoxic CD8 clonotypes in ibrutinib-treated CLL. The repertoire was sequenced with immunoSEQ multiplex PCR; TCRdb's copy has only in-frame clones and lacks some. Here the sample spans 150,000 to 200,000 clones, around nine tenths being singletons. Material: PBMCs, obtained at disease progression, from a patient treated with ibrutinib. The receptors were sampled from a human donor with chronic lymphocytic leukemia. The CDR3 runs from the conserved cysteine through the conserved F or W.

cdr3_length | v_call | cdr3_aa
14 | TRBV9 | CASSVAPAADTQYF
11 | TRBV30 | CAWMDAGGVYF
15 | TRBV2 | CASRGDSGLVYEQYF
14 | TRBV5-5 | CASSWDINSYEQYF
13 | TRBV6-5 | CASSYESGVEQYF
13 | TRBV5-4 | CASSLNSQETQYF
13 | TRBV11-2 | CASSSRTEYEQFF
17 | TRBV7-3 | CASSVDAGTGRGNTIYF
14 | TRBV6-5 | CASRGDRRTYEQYF
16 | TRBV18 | CASSPTPSGADYEQYF
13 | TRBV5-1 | CASSLASEGEQFF
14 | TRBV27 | CASSFNLWDRGMFF
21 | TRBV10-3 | CAIGLAGTSGSGKSAQETQYF
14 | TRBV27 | CASSFTGRPVEQYF
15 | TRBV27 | CASSLRSSADNEQFF
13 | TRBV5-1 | CASSFEGQGGYTF
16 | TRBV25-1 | CASSAWTGGGYEKLFF
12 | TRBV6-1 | CASSLRGETQYF
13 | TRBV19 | CASSQGSHYEQYF
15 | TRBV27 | CASSLSRQPGYGYTF
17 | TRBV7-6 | CASSLALAGVSPTQQYF
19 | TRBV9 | CASSEPSGPERGPYNEQFF
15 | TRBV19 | CASSISLTVHYGYTF
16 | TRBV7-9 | CATDRGEGVVSETQYF
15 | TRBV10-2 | CASLRLLAESNEQFF
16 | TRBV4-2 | CASSLSGTARREPQHF
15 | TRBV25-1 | CASGSSGGVSHEQFF
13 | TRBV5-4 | CASSLGTGYEQYF
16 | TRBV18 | CASSPPNSERGEKLFF
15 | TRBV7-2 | CASSLGWVTDQPQHF
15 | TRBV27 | CASSLGGTGAFGYTF
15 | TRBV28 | CASSQHQTANTEAFF
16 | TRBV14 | CASSQDLVRWNTEAFF
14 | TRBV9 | CASSAGDPTDTQYF
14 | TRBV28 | CASSDLQENQPQHF
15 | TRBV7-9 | CASSFRDSGANVLTF
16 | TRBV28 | CASVSFWTDSTYEQYF
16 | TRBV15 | CATSRDTPTSSNEQFF
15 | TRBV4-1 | CASSPRTSGSNEQFF
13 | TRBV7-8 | CASSLEGSGQLFF
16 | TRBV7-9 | CASSLATEQGPYEQYF
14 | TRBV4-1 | CASSHRDFYYEQYF
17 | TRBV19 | CASSIFFSSHQYNEQFF
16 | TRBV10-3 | CAISTYGTSGHNEQFF